The TCR beta chain described here comes from a study of T-cell memory formation after mild COVID-19. Regarding the study as a whole: Unconfirmed was the SARS-CoV-2 specificity of second-wave clones that peaked on day 37. Clones contracting across day 15 to 85 had a balanced CD4/CD8 profile; later expanding clones leaned CD4+. CD4+ contracting clones were mainly CM and EM; CD8+ ones, EMRA.

Constant-segment primers were used for 5'RACE, and the resulting TCR alpha and TCR beta cDNA libraries carried sample barcodes and UMIs. TCRdb re-analysed the 5' RACE reads in MiXCR, keeping a single row per CDR3 protein. Of roughly 550,000 distinct CDR3 sequences listed, 20% are singletons. This clonotype came up a few times. Its cognate antigen is unknown. CDR3 length equals 15 residues. Germline CDR1 is DFQATT and CDR2 is SNEGSKA (reference sequence). The ends were cut back, 7 bases at V and 0 bases at J, with 16 bases in the middle. The sequencing sample was made of PBMCs or a T cell subset sorted from them (not recorded which). This receptor was identified in an adult woman who had mild COVID-19 (a few samples of this study predate the infection). Cell type and time point are not known. The chain is built from TRBV20-1 and TRBJ2-1; D might be TRBD2 (6 bases). The CDR3 here is CSVSWGVSSYNEQFF. The CDR3 nucleotides read TGCAGTGTCTCGTGGGGGGTGAGCTCCTACAATGAGCAGTTCTTC.